Reported below is one T cell receptor (beta chain). Individuals selected for sequencing had exhibited CD8+CD57+ cell expansion on flow cytometry. The length of the CDR3 is 13 residues. V was clipped by 0 bases and J by 3 bases, with 7 bases between them. Germline-derived CDR1 and CDR2 are SGDLS and YYNGEE. TCR beta VDJ combinations and CDR3 sequences were profiled from genomic DNA. TCRdb called the reads again in MiXCR, with one record for every CDR3 protein. The table lists about 200,000 distinct CDR3 sequences, 60% to 80% of them singletons. The sample belongs to a study of CD8+CD57+ T cells in acquired aplastic anemia.

Sequenced sample: sorted CD4+, CD8+, or CD8+CD57+ T cells (not recorded which) from PBMCs. The clonotype was recovered from a human donor with aplastic anemia. The chain couples TRBV9 to TRBJ2-7, with D perhaps TRBD2 (6 bases). CDR3 residues: CASSVGGDYEQYF. In DNA, the CDR3 is TGTGCCAGCAGCGTAGGGGGGGACTACGAGCAGTACTTC. Complete variable domain (other parts from reference TRBV9 and TRBJ2-7): DSGVTQTPKHLITATGQRVTLRCSPRSGDLSVYWYQQSLDQGLQFLIQYYNGEERAKGNILERFSAQQFPDLHSELNLSSLELGDSALYFCASSVGGDYEQYFGPGTRLTVT.